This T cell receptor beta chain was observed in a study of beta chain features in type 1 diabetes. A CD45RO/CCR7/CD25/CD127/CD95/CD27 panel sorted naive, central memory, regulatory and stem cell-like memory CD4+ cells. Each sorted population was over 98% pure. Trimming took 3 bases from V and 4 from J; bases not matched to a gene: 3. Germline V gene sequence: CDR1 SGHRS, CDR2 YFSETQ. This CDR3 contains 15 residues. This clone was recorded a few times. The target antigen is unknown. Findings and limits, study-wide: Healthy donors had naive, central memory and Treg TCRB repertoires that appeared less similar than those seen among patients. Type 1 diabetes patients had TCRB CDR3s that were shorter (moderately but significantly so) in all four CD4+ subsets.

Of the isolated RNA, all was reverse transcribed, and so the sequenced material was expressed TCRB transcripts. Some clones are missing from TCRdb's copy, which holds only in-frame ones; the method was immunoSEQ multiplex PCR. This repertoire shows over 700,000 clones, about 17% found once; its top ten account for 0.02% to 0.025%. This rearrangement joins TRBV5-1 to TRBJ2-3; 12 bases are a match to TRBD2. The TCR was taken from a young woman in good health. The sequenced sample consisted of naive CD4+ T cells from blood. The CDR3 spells CASSWGLAGPDTQYF. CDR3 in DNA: TGCGCCAGCAGCTGGGGACTAGCGGGCCCAGATACGCAGTATTTT.